This T cell receptor (beta chain) derives from a study of T-cell memory formation after mild COVID-19. Across the whole study: The study found TCR clusters largely donor specific. Study-wide findings and caveats: Pre-infection memory held some responding clones, suggesting pre-existing cross-reactive T cells responded.

About this clonotype: The antigen remains unidentified.

Germline-derived CDR1 and CDR2 are LGHNA and YNFKEQ. The CDR3 contains 20 residues. Trimming took 0 bases from V and 0 from J; bases not matched to a gene: 11. TCRdb re-derived calls from the 5' RACE reads in MiXCR, one entry per CDR3 protein. This repertoire shows some 410,000 distinct CDR3 sequences, less than 25% found once; its top ten account for approximately 14%. This clonotype was obtained from an adult woman who had mild COVID-19 (a few samples of this study predate the infection). Cell type and time point are not known. The chain joins TRBV4-2 to TRBJ2-1, with 10 bases lining up with TRBD2. Material: PBMCs or a T cell subset sorted from them (not recorded which). Here the CDR3 reads CASSQEGSGGVPSSYNEQFF. The CDR3, as DNA: TGTGCCAGCAGCCAAGAGGGGAGCGGGGGGGTTCCCAGCTCCTACAATGAGCAGTTCTTC.